One and the same sample provided the 17 T cell receptor beta chains below, sequenced in a study of T cells in pancreatic ductal adenocarcinoma. The table came from immunoSEQ multiplex PCR; TCRdb's copy has only in-frame clones and leaves some out. The sample lists about 98,000 clones, 90% to 95% occurring once. Surgery without prior neoadjuvant therapy was the treatment of the selected pancreatic ductal adenocarcinoma patients. The source material was PBMCs. The receptors come from a human donor with pancreatic ductal adenocarcinoma.

The CDR3 sequence is CSVYELAGVANEQFF. The CDR3 coding sequence is TGCAGCGTCTACGAACTAGCGGGAGTAGCCAATGAGCAGTTCTTC. The chain is built from TRBV29-1 and TRBJ2-1; 11 bases are a match to TRBD2. The V segment lost 6 bases and the J segment 6 bases; nucleotides outside the gene matches: 10. Germline CDR1 SQVTM, CDR2 ANQGSEA. The CDR3 covers 15 residues.

CDR3 sequence reads: CASSVGPGYNQPQHF. CDR3 nucleotide sequence: TGTGCCAGCAGCGTTGGTCCAGGGTACAATCAGCCCCAGCATTTT. This chain links TRBV9 with TRBJ1-5, with a tentative D call TRBD1 (5 bases). CDR3 length equals 15 residues. Between the trimmed V and J ends, which lost 2 bases and 3 bases, there was a span of 12 bases. Germline V lookup: CDR1 SGDLS, CDR2 YYNGEE.

This sequence joins TRBV19 and TRBJ2-5; 11 nucleotides agree with TRBD2. Germline V CDR1 and CDR2: LNHDA, SQIVND (reference sequence). V gave up 5 bases and J gave up 5 bases; unmatched junction bases: 10. The CDR3 runs 16 residues. For the CDR3, the DNA is TGTGCCAGTAGTCGACGACTAGCGGGATTCAGGGAGACCCAGTACTTC. It yields the protein CASSRRLAGFRETQYF.

The gene calls are TRBV7-3 and TRBJ1-1; 8 bases are shared with TRBD1. Trimming removed 5 bases from V and 0 bases from J; junction bases left unmatched: 5. Germline assignment: CDR1 SGHTA and CDR2 FQGTGA. This CDR3 comprises 15 residues. The CDR3 sequence is CASSAGQDLNTEAFF. The CDR3 DNA reads TGTGCCAGCAGCGCGGGACAGGACTTGAACACTGAAGCTTTCTTT.

The V call is TRBV9, the J call TRBJ1-2, with 7 bases aligning to TRBD1. This CDR3 spans 12 amino acids. The germline V gene encodes CDR1 SGDLS and CDR2 YYNGEE. The trim removed 3 bases at V and 7 bases at J, leaving 3 bases unmatched. CDR3 sequence reads: CASSGQGTGYTF. The DNA of the CDR3 is TGTGCCAGCAGCGGACAGGGCACTGGCTACACCTTC.

This chain links TRBV27 with TRBJ2-6, with unresolved D. Germline V gene sequence: CDR1 MNHEY, CDR2 SMNVEV (reference sequence). V lost 4 bases to trimming and J lost 1 base, with 8 bases between them. The length of the CDR3 is 15 residues. CDR3 coding DNA: TGTGCCAGCAGTTATGTGGCTTCTGGGGCCAACGTCCTGACTTTC. Amino acid sequence: CASSYVASGANVLTF.

The V gene is TRBV5-1, the J gene TRBJ1-4; D remains unclear. Trimming removed 3 bases at V and 10 bases at J, with 13 bases between. CDR3 length equals 13 residues. The V gene's germline CDR1 is SGHRS and CDR2 YFSETQ. CDR3 region: CASSSQFEGKLFF. CDR3 nucleotide sequence: TGCGCCAGCAGCTCGCAGTTCGAGGGAAAACTGTTTTTT.

The rearrangement uses TRBV10-1 and TRBJ1-3, with 7 bases identical to TRBD1. Per germline, CDR1 WNHNN and CDR2 SYGVQD (reference sequence). CDR3 size: 19 residues. With 6 bases clipped from V and 0 bases from J, the junction kept 17 bases outside the gene matches. DNA of the CDR3: TGCGCCAGCAGGTATGGACAGGCCTTTTTTCGCACCTCTGGAAACACCATATATTTT. Its protein product is CASRYGQAFFRTSGNTIYF.

The V gene is TRBV29-1, the J gene TRBJ2-7; possibly TRBD2 for D (5 bases). Germline V gives CDR1 SQVTM, CDR2 ANQGSEA. V was clipped by 6 bases and J by 2 bases, with 17 bases between them. This CDR3 comprises 14 residues. The CDR3 sequence: CSVESGNYPYEQYF. The CDR3 nucleotides read TGCAGCGTCGAATCCGGGAACTACCCCTACGAGCAGTACTTC.

The CDR3 sequence: CASSLLSGVQPQHF. CDR3 DNA: TGTGCCAGCAGTTTATTGAGTGGTGTTCAGCCCCAGCATTTT. The chain is built from TRBV27 and TRBJ1-5, with D unresolved. V lost 1 base and J lost 6, with 10 bases in between. CDR1 and CDR2 (germline): MNHEY, SMNVEV (reference sequence). The length of the CDR3 is 14 residues.

The chain uses TRBV7-3 and TRBJ2-3; no firm D call. Trimming left V 3 bases short and J 1 base short, with 5 bases between. Germline V CDR1 and CDR2: SGHTA, FQGTGA. The CDR3 is made up of 13 amino acids. In nucleotides, the CDR3 is TGTGCCAGCAGCTTTTTAGGCACAGATACGCAGTATTTT. Protein sequence: CASSFLGTDTQYF.

In this sample, this clone turned up once. V and J are TRBV4-3 and TRBJ2-7; D may be TRBD1 (5 bases). The CDR3 spans 15 residues. V dropped 0 bases and J dropped 3 bases, with 12 bases sitting between them. Germline V gene lookup returns CDR1 LGHNA and CDR2 YSLEER. CDR3 in amino acids: CASSQDQGRYYEQYF. As DNA, the CDR3 is TGCGCCAGCAGCCAAGATCAGGGCAGGTACTACGAGCAGTACTTC.

This sequence joins TRBV15 and TRBJ2-5; 8 nucleotides match TRBD2. Trimming removed 4 bases from V and 5 bases from J; junction bases left unmatched: 3. Looked up from germline, CDR1 is LNHNV and CDR2 is YYDKDF (reference sequence). The CDR3 spans 13 residues. The CDR3 nucleotides read TGTGCCACCAGCACGGGAGGGCCGGAGACCCAGTACTTC. This codes for CATSTGGPETQYF.

The CDR3 spells CAIRRAGDNGEQYF. CDR3 coding DNA: TGTGCCATCAGGCGGGCGGGAGACAACGGCGAGCAGTACTTC. J is TRBJ2-7 and V is TRBV10-3; 7 bases line up with TRBD2. The V segment lost 6 bases and the J segment 6 bases; nucleotides outside the gene matches: 11. Looked up from germline, CDR1 is ENHRY and CDR2 is SYGVKD. The CDR3 length is 14 residues.

The chain links TRBV30 to TRBJ2-1; TRBD1 agrees at 10 bases. Germline values: CDR1 GTSNPN, CDR2 SVGIG (reference sequence). The CDR3 runs 18 residues. Trimming cost V 3 bases and J 0 bases; bases outside gene matches: 11. CDR3 DNA sequence: TGTGCCTGGAGCTCGACAGGGGGCGCGGGTAGCTCCTACAATGAGCAGTTCTTC. Its protein is CAWSSTGGAGSSYNEQFF. The complete variable domain, with remaining parts taken from reference TRBV30 and TRBJ2-1, reads SQTIHQWPATLVQPVGSPLSLECTVEGTSNPNLYWYRQAAGRGLQLLFYSVGIGQISSEVPQNLSASRPQDRQFILSSKKLLLSDSGFYLCAWSSTGGAGSSYNEQFFGPGTRLTVL.

CDR3 bases: TGTGCCAGCAGCTCGATCAGTGGCAGGACTAGCCACGAGCAGTACTTC. It is translated as CASSSISGRTSHEQYF. The chain joins TRBV11-2 to TRBJ2-7; 8 bases map to TRBD2. The CDR3 covers 16 residues. V lost 4 bases to trimming and J lost 5 bases; unmatched junction nucleotides: 13. Per germline, CDR1 SGHAT and CDR2 FQNNGV.

The V call is TRBV6-5, the J call TRBJ1-1; TRBD1 is a possible D gene (6 bases). Trimming pared 2 bases from V and 3 bases from J, leaving 10 bases between. Germline assignment: CDR1 MNHEY and CDR2 SVGAGI. The CDR3 loop spans 14 amino acids. The CDR3 DNA follows: TGTGCCAGCAGTTACGACTACAGGGACACTGAAGCTTTCTTT. Its translation: CASSYDYRDTEAFF.